Shown below are 12 T cell receptor beta chains from a single sample sequenced in a study of Ad26.COV2.S vaccination and SARS-CoV-2 variants. The repertoire was sequenced with immunoSEQ multiplex PCR; TCRdb's copy has only in-frame clones and lacks some. Among roughly 400,000 clones listed, about 90% were seen once. Treatment noted: some 20 received Ad26.COV2.S at low or high dose, single or two shots; 5 received placebo; per-sample allocation not given. Material that was analyzed had been drawn on day 63 after the first vaccine or placebo injection. The specimen comprised peripheral blood, sampled in a trial of Ad26.COV2.S vaccine versus placebo. The receptors derive from a person between 18 and 60 years old who received the Ad26.COV2.S COVID-19 vaccine or a placebo.

V usage is TRBV14 and J usage is TRBJ2-7; either TRBD1 or TRBD2 may fit D (6 bases each). CDR3 length: 16 amino acids. Germline CDR1 and CDR2: SGHDN and FVKESK. The V gene lost 3 bases and the J gene lost 0 bases, with 15 bases spanning the gap. CDR3 sequence reads: CASSHKGGSYSYEQYF. As DNA, the CDR3 is TGTGCCAGCAGCCACAAGGGGGGTAGCTACTCCTACGAGCAGTACTTC. The entire variable domain, with the rest obtained from reference TRBV14 and TRBJ2-7, is as follows: EAGVTQFPSHSVIEKGQTVTLRCDPISGHDNLYWYRRVMGKEIKFLLHFVKESKQDESGMPNNRFLAERTGGTYSTLKVQPAELEDSGVYFCASSHKGGSYSYEQYFGPGTRLTVT.

The chain couples TRBV6-2 or TRBV6-3 to TRBJ1-1; D remains unclear. With 2 bases removed from V and 5 bases from J, the gap between germline ends came to 9 bases. The CDR3 has 13 amino acids. Germline lookup yields CDR1 MNHEY and CDR2 SVGEGT. This CDR3 is CASSYTPGTEAFF. CDR3 coding DNA: TGTGCCAGCAGTTACACCCCCGGGACTGAAGCTTTCTTT.

This clone occurred a few times. The rearrangement joins TRBV19 to TRBJ1-5; D may be TRBD1 (5 bases). This CDR3 has 15 residues. Germline-derived CDR1 and CDR2 are LNHDA and SQIVND (reference sequence). V lost 4 bases to trimming and J lost 5 bases, with 15 bases between them. The DNA for the CDR3 is TGTGCCAGTAGTACGCTCAACCCGGGGGATCAGCCCCAGCATTTT. Translating it yields CASSTLNPGDQPQHF.

V and J are TRBV11-2 and TRBJ2-1; D is unclear. Germline V CDR1 and CDR2: SGHAT, FQNNGV. CDR3 length: 12 residues. V shed 1 base and J shed 6 bases, with 4 bases lying between them. CDR3 nucleotides: TGTGCCAGCAGCTTAGTGGGCAATGAGCAGTTCTTC. Its translation is CASSLVGNEQFF.

As concerns this clone: The sample holds other DNA sequences that translate to the same CDR3. The rearrangement uses TRBV4-2 and TRBJ2-1, with D perhaps being TRBD1 or TRBD2 (6 bases each). The CDR3 consists of 16 residues. Germline V CDR1 and CDR2: LGHNA, YNFKEQ. Trimming took off 0 bases at V and 0 bases at J, with 9 bases between the two ends. The CDR3 here is CASSQEGGSSYNEQFF. CDR3 bases: TGTGCCAGCAGCCAAGAAGGGGGGAGCTCCTACAATGAGCAGTTCTTC.

The gene calls are TRBV2 and TRBJ2-2; TRBD1 matches at 7 bases. The CDR3 is 15 amino acids. V dropped 7 bases and J dropped 1; count of bases not matched to a gene: 6. Germline CDR1 and CDR2: SNHLY and FYNNEI. The CDR3, as DNA: TGTGCCAGCACCGGAAGGGACAGGAACACCGGGGAGCTGTTTTTT. Translation gives CASTGRDRNTGELFF.

The rearrangement joins TRBV4-2 to TRBJ1-5; 11 nucleotides agree with TRBD1. The CDR3 has 15 residues. Germline V gene sequence: CDR1 LGHNA, CDR2 YNFKEQ. The ends lost 4 bases at V and 5 bases at J; junction bases unmatched: 4. The CDR3: CASSPRDRGDQPQHF. CDR3 coding DNA: TGTGCCAGCAGCCCTCGGGACAGGGGGGATCAGCCCCAGCATTTT.

This clone was seen once. The chain has TRBV5-6 and TRBJ2-5, with 11 nucleotides matching TRBD1. Germline CDR1 reads SGHDT; CDR2 reads YYEEEE. The CDR3 contains 15 residues. V dropped 3 bases and J dropped 5; count of bases not matched to a gene: 6. CDR3 sequence: CASSSWTGGGETQYF. The CDR3 nucleotides read TGTGCCAGCAGCTCTTGGACAGGGGGCGGTGAGACCCAGTACTTC. The variable domain in full, completed from reference TRBV5-6 and TRBJ2-5, reads DAGVTQSPTHLIKTRGQQVTLRCSPKSGHDTVSWYQQALGQGPQFIFQYYEEEERQRGNFPDRFSGHQFPNYSSELNVNALLLGDSALYLCASSSWTGGGETQYFGPGTRLLVL.

The genes are TRBV5-4 and TRBJ1-2, with TRBD1 matching 7 bases. CDR3 length: 15 amino acids. With V trimmed by 3 bases and J by 4 bases, 9 bases remained unmatched. Germline values: CDR1 SGHNT, CDR2 YYREEE (reference sequence). The CDR3 region is CASSSQRGRAYGYTF. The CDR3 bases are TGTGCCAGCAGCTCCCAAAGGGGGCGCGCCTATGGCTACACCTTC.

The V call is TRBV6-5, the J call TRBJ1-4; no clear D gene. This CDR3 has 13 residues. The ends were cut back, 7 bases at V and 5 bases at J, with 11 bases in the middle. CDR1 is MNHEY, CDR2 SVGAGI, per germline. CDR3 residues: CASTEGENEKLFF. CDR3 nucleotide sequence: TGTGCCAGCACGGAGGGAGAGAATGAAAAACTGTTTTTT.

This chain connects TRBV7-2 to TRBJ1-1; 7 bases are a match to TRBD1. The CDR3 runs 14 residues. The junction had 4 bases not matched to a gene; V was cut back by 5 bases and J by 1 base. Germline values: CDR1 SGHTA, CDR2 FQGNSA. CDR3 protein: CASSSGTANTEAFF. The CDR3 bases are TGTGCCAGCAGCAGCGGGACAGCGAACACTGAAGCTTTCTTT.

This clone has a single count. The chain carries TRBV7-2 and TRBJ2-1; unclear D gene. The germline V and J ends were trimmed by 1 base and 0 bases, with 13 bases remaining between them. Per the germline V gene, CDR1 is SGHTA and CDR2 is FQGNSA. This CDR3 is built from 17 residues. The CDR3, as DNA: TGTGCCAGCAGCTTAGTATCGGGTCTGAGCTCCTACAATGAGCAGTTCTTC. Its protein product is CASSLVSGLSSYNEQFF.